This TCR beta chain was obtained from a study of CD8+ T cells in alopecia areata. With regard to this clone: No antigen is known for it. Additional DNA sequences in this sample encode the identical CDR3.

Sequencing used cDNA as its template, made by extracting RNA and reverse transcribing it. Data came from immunoSEQ multiplex PCR; TCRdb stores just in-frame clones and leaves some out. The table records hundreds of thousands of clones, more than 30% of them present only once. Study observations and caveats: On tofacitinib, scalp clonality and expanded CD8+ clones among top 100 fell significantly.

Specified treatment: oral pan-JAK inhibitor, 5-10 mg twice daily. The sequences come from CD4+ T cells sorted from blood, collected around week 30, from a patient treated with tofacitinib. The TCR originated in a human donor with alopecia areata.

The CDR3 sequence is CASSPGPLYGYTF. Written as DNA, the CDR3 is TGTGCCAGCAGTCCGGGACCACTTTATGGCTACACCTTC. The V gene is TRBV6-5, the J gene TRBJ1-2, with D possibly matching TRBD1 (5 bases). There are 13 residues in the CDR3. CDR1 and CDR2 (germline): MNHEY, SVGAGI. With 5 bases removed from V and 5 bases from J, the gap between germline ends came to 12 bases.